The present TCR beta chain was sequenced within a study of blood T cells in healthy people across ages. Findings and caveats of the study: Age advanced and TCR beta diversity per million T cells fell, roughly linearly. Unsorted PBMC input precluded a conclusive naive versus antigen-experienced comparison.

This clonotype has at least ten counts. Its specificity is not known. The CDR3 spans 13 residues. The ends were cut back, 2 bases at V and 2 bases at J, with 7 bases in the middle. The germline gives CDR1 MNHNS, CDR2 SASEGT. Sample-barcoded 5' priming and a J-beta primer mix drove a second PCR of about 6 to 12 cycles. Each of the samples gave a minimum of 2.5 million paired-end reads that contained CDR3. TCRdb analysed the 5' RACE reads with MiXCR anew, one entry per CDR3 protein. The table shows roughly 500,000 distinct CDR3 sequences, with 25% to 30% occurring only once. Sequencing input: blood. This sequence joins TRBV6-1 and TRBJ2-7; D call uncertain. This clonotype was sampled from a woman between 65 and 79 years old in good health. The chain's CDR3 is CASSEQVAYEQYF. DNA of the CDR3: TGTGCCAGCAGTGAACAGGTCGCCTACGAGCAGTACTTC.